One and the same sample provided the 25 T cell receptor beta chains below, sequenced in a study of tumor and adjacent non-tumor tissue in lung cancer. The template was RNA from unsorted bulk tissue. More than 3 cm separated this lung sample from the edge of the tumor. Three rounds of nested PCR, following a modified ARM-PCR protocol, produced the TCRbeta library. MiXCR was run by TCRdb on the multiplex PCR reads, yielding one entry per CDR3 protein. The repertoire holds fewer than 100,000 distinct CDR3 sequences, with about four fifths as singletons. The sequencing sample was made of distant non-tumor lung tissue. Receptors were obtained from a man aged 55 to 69 with non-small cell lung cancer.

The chain couples TRBV11-1 to TRBJ2-7, with D possibly called TRBD1 or TRBD2 (5 bases each). CDR1 is SGHAT and CDR2 is FQDESV in the germline V gene (reference sequence). V lost 1 base and J lost 6, with 10 bases in between. This CDR3 has 13 residues. The CDR3 spells CASSLETGTEQYF. The CDR3 DNA is TGTGCCAGCAGCTTAGAAACCGGGACCGAGCAGTACTTC.

In the case of this clonotype: One end of the junction is discordant with germline, which a read error may explain. The chain carries TRBV20-1 and TRBJ2-2; TRBD2 might be the D (6 bases). The germline V gene encodes CDR1 DFQATT and CDR2 SNEGSKA (reference sequence). This CDR3 region has 19 residues. The CDR3: CGAYHPGSSERAVYGELFF. Written as DNA, the CDR3 is TGCGGTGCTTATCACCCCGGGTCTAGCGAGAGGGCCGTGTACGGGGAGCTGTTTTTT.

V gene TRBV20-1 combines with J gene TRBJ2-1; maybe TRBD2 (7 bases). Germline V gene sequence: CDR1 DFQATT, CDR2 SNEGSKA (reference sequence). The CDR3 extends over 15 amino acids. The V end was cut by 8 bases, the J end by 7 bases, with 24 bases between. CDR3 sequence reads: CSTDSEGGSWNEQFF. CDR3 nucleotide sequence: TGCAGTACTGACTCAGAGGGGGGGTCGTGGAATGAGCAGTTCTTC.

This clonotype was picked up a small number of times. One end of the junction is discordant with germline, which a read error may explain. This chain connects TRBV28 to TRBJ2-3; D not certain. The CDR3 runs 16 residues. Germline loops: CDR1 MDHEN, CDR2 SYDVKM. Here the CDR3 reads CANSLSGSLSTDTQYF. CDR3 coding DNA: TGTGCCAACAGTTTAAGTGGCAGTCTTAGCACAGATACGCAGTATTTT.

Remarks on this clonotype: This may be a read error: a much more frequent sequence differs by one nucleotide. J is TRBJ2-3 and V is TRBV4-2; 8 bases are a match to TRBD2. Germline CDR1 LGHNA, CDR2 YNFKEQ. The CDR3 length is 16 residues. V was pared by 3 bases and J by 5 bases, with 10 bases of the junction left unmatched. The CDR3 DNA sequence: TGTGCCAGCAGCCATGTGGATACGGGGGGGGGAGATACGCAGTATTTT. This sequence encodes CASSHVDTGGGDTQYF.

A word on this clonotype: The junction shows a germline mismatch at one end, possibly a read error. V gene TRBV4-3 combines with J gene TRBJ1-1; unclear D gene. This CDR3 contains 16 residues. Germline CDR1 and CDR2: LGHNA and YSLEER. CDR3 in amino acids: CVSSQDHSHSNTEAFF. In DNA form, the CDR3 reads TGCGTCAGCAGCCAAGATCACTCGCATTCGAACACTGAAGCTTTCTTT.

Details on this clonotype: At one end, the junction sequence differs from germline, possibly due to a read error. The chain combines TRBV4-2 with TRBJ1-1, with 8 bases matching TRBD1. Germline V gene lookup returns CDR1 LGHNA and CDR2 YNFKEQ. This CDR3 has 14 amino acids. DNA for the CDR3: TGTGTCAGCAGCCAGGGACAGGAAACAACTAAAGCTTTCTTT. It yields the protein CVSSQGQETTKAFF.

Comment on this clonotype: Sequence at one end of the junction differs from germline and may be a read error. This chain connects TRBV6-2 or TRBV6-3 to TRBJ2-4; D uncertain. Germline CDR1 is MNHEY and CDR2 is SVGEGT. The CDR3 is 17 residues long. CDR3 DNA sequence: TGTGACAGCAGTTACTCGATGGCAGGTGGTACGTCAAACATTCAGTACTTC. Protein sequence: CDSSYSMAGGTSNIQYF.

With respect to this clonotype: One end of the junction is discordant with germline, which a read error may explain. The chain carries TRBV11-2 and TRBJ2-5; tentatively, D is TRBD1 or TRBD2 (5 bases each). Germline V CDR1 and CDR2: SGHAT, FQNNGV. The CDR3 covers 13 residues. The CDR3 spells CASSSTREGTHYF. As DNA, the CDR3 is TGTGCCAGCAGCTCTACGAGGGAAGGGACCCATTACTTC.

In its sample, this clonotype was seen once. Just one base apart from a much larger clone, this may be a read error. Written as DNA, the CDR3 is TGTGCCAGCAGCTTTACTCTAGGAAGCTACAAGCAGTACTTC. This translates into CASSFTLGSYKQYF. The V call is TRBV5-4, the J call TRBJ2-7; D gene unclear. The V gene's germline CDR1 is SGHNT and CDR2 YYREEE (reference sequence). This CDR3 spans 14 amino acids. The full variable domain, completed using reference TRBV5-4 and TRBJ2-7, is ETGVTQSPTHLIKTRGQQVTLRCSSQSGHNTVSWYQQALGQGPQFIFQYYREEENGRGNFPPRFSGLQFPNYSSELNVNALELDDSALYLCASSFTLGSYKQYFGPGTRLTVT.

This clonotype was counted a single time. One junction end disagrees with the germline gene, perhaps due to a read error. The V gene is TRBV4-3, the J gene TRBJ1-3, with D possibly TRBD1 on 6 matching bases. The CDR3 totals 17 residues. CDR1 is LGHNA, CDR2 YSLEER, per germline. DNA for the CDR3: TGCGCCAGCAGCCAAGAGTGGGGGCAGTACTCTGGAAACACCTTATATTTC. This gives the protein CASSQEWGQYSGNTLYF.

A word on this clonotype: No conserved phenylalanine or tryptophan ends this CDR3, so it is likely a read error. The chain combines TRBV2 with TRBJ2-7, with TRBD1 identical over 10 bases. CDR1 is SNHLY and CDR2 is FYNNEI in the germline V gene. The CDR3 length is 15 residues. The V segment lost 0 bases and the J segment 4 bases; nucleotides outside the gene matches: 3. The CDR3 DNA is TGTGCCAGCAGTGAAGCGCCGGGACAGGGGTACGAGCAGTACCTC. This codes for CASSEAPGQGYEQYL.

A word on this clonotype: This CDR3 is missing its conserved last phenylalanine or tryptophan, likely due to a read error. The J gene is TRBJ2-5, the V gene TRBV11-3, with TRBD2 as a possible D gene (6 bases). The germline V gene encodes CDR1 SGHNT and CDR2 YENEEA. The CDR3 is made up of 16 amino acids. The CDR3 sequence: CASSPAGGASRETQYL. Here the CDR3 DNA reads TGTGCCAGCAGCCCGGCGGGCGGGGCGTCGCGTGAGACTCAGTACTTA.

Details on this clonotype: A single base separates this from a much larger clone, so it may be a read error. This chain uses TRBV20-1 with TRBJ2-1; tentatively, D is TRBD1 (5 bases). Trimming removed 7 bases from V and 2 bases from J, with 15 bases in between. The CDR3 runs 14 residues. Germline loops: CDR1 DFQATT, CDR2 SNEGSKA (reference sequence). DNA for the CDR3: TGCAGTGTTAGGGGCGGTCGAGCCTACAATGAGCAGTTCTTC. Translation: CSVRGGRAYNEQFF.

The chain is built from TRBV7-9 and TRBJ2-5, with 11 bases matching TRBD2. V lost 5 bases and J lost 5; bases outside the gene matches: 4. CDR1 and CDR2 (germline): SEHNR, FQNEAQ (reference sequence). The CDR3 runs to 14 residues. The chain's CDR3 is CASSILAGDETQYF. The DNA for the CDR3 is TGTGCCAGCAGCATACTAGCGGGAGATGAGACCCAGTACTTC.

The gene calls are TRBV28 and TRBJ1-1; 7 bases map to TRBD1. Germline values: CDR1 MDHEN, CDR2 SYDVKM. Losses at the gene ends were 3 bases for V and 13 bases for J; bases not matched to a gene: 14. The CDR3 runs to 14 residues. Here the CDR3 DNA reads TGTGCCAGCAGTTTTAGAGGGGGCTGGTCGCTAGATTTCTTT. Translation gives CASSFRGGWSLDFF.

This clonotype was observed a single time. The missing conserved phenylalanine or tryptophan at the end of this CDR3 makes a read error likely. The chain employs TRBV11-2 and TRBJ2-6; 7 bases map to TRBD1. This CDR3 region has 19 residues. Trimming removed 10 bases from V and 0 bases from J; junction bases left unmatched: 18. Germline CDR1 reads SGHAT; CDR2 reads FQNNGV. CDR3 sequence (DNA): TGTGCCACCAACTTAGTTCCAAAGGACAGGCCCTCTGGGGCCAACGTCCTGACTTTA. Protein: CATNLVPKDRPSGANVLTL.

Comment on this clonotype: The junction does not match germline at one end; this may be a read error. The J gene is TRBJ1-1, the V gene TRBV11-2; D is uncertain. The germline V gene encodes CDR1 SGHAT and CDR2 FQNNGV. The CDR3 totals 11 residues. The CDR3 reads CACSPFTEAFF. The CDR3 coding sequence is TGTGCCTGCAGCCCGTTCACTGAAGCTTTCTTT.

As regards this clonotype: Germline and junction disagree at one end, which may indicate a read error. The chain combines TRBV11-3 with TRBJ1-1; D not resolved. The CDR3 is 13 residues long. CDR1 is SGHNT, CDR2 YENEEA, per germline. CDR3 DNA: TGTGCCGGCAGCTTTCAATGGAACACTGAAGCTATCTTT. Its translation: CAGSFQWNTEAIF.

This clonotype was counted between two and nine times. This rearrangement joins TRBV3-1 to TRBJ1-2; D unclear. CDR1 is LGHDT and CDR2 is YNNKEL in the germline V gene (reference sequence). The CDR3 is 16 amino acids. The ends were cut back, 1 base at V and 1 base at J, with 13 bases in the middle. Written as DNA, the CDR3 is TGTGCCAGCAGCCAAGGTCACAATAGAAATAACTATGGCTACACCTTC. Residues: CASSQGHNRNNYGYTF.

Points on this clonotype: This CDR3 fails to terminate in the conserved phenylalanine or tryptophan, so it likely reflects a read error. The rearrangement uses TRBV11-2 and TRBJ1-1, with a weak D call TRBD1 (5 bases). CDR3 size: 14 residues. The V gene's germline CDR1 is SGHAT and CDR2 FQNNGV. This chain's CDR3 is CTSSLGGTRTEAFL. In nucleotides, the CDR3 is TGTACCAGCAGCTTAGGAGGGACTCGAACTGAAGCTTTCTTA.

This clonotype showed up just once. At one end the junction does not follow the germline gene, possibly because of a read error. The chain couples TRBV20-1 to TRBJ2-6; possible D gene TRBD2, 6 bases. The germline CDR1 and CDR2 sequences are DFQATT and SNEGSKA (reference sequence). This CDR3 contains 16 residues. Here the CDR3 reads CNARLGLGSEANVLTF. The CDR3 DNA reads as TGCAATGCTAGACTAGGGCTCGGCTCTGAGGCCAACGTCCTGACTTTC.

On this clonotype: One end of the junction does not line up with germline, which may come from a read error. The CDR3 spells CAASEGSSSQPQHF. As DNA, the CDR3 is TGTGCCGCCAGTGAAGGTTCTAGCAGTCAGCCCCAGCATTTT. The chain combines TRBV24-1 with TRBJ1-5; no clear D. The length of the CDR3 is 14 residues. Germline V CDR1 and CDR2: KGHDR, SFDVKD.

The table lists this clonotype with a count of one. The CDR3 DNA is TGTGCCAGCAGGTCGGGTTCGAGCTCCTACGAGCAGTACGTC. The encoded protein is CASRSGSSSYEQYV. The gene calls are TRBV27 and TRBJ2-7; D unresolved. Germline-derived CDR1 and CDR2 are MNHEY and SMNVEV (reference sequence). V dropped 6 bases and J dropped 0 bases, with 12 bases sitting between them. The CDR3 covers 14 residues.

The rearrangement links TRBV7-9 to TRBJ2-4; D is tentatively TRBD1 or TRBD2 (5 bases each). Between the trimmed V and J ends, which lost 5 bases and 2 bases, there was a span of 19 bases. Per germline, CDR1 SEHNR and CDR2 FQNEAQ (reference sequence). The CDR3 contains 17 residues. For the CDR3, the DNA is TGTGCCAGCAGCCTGTCCGGGATAGGGGCATCCAAAAACATTCAGTACTTC. Translated: CASSLSGIGASKNIQYF.